A selection of T cell receptor beta chains follows, all from one sample in a study of Graves' ophthalmopathy and Graves' hyperthyroidism. Using its own MiXCR run on the multiplex PCR reads, TCRdb lists one record per CDR3 protein. This table holds about 1.1 million distinct CDR3 sequences, approximately 35% found once. Sequences were obtained from peripheral blood or thyroid tissue (not recorded which). The source of these receptors is an adult man with Graves' hyperthyroidism. Each CDR3 is given with its conserved first and last residue. The D gene is left open where the match is weak. Clone size appears in some rows only: once, few, many, or a class for an expanded clone.

V,J,D,size,DNA,CDR3
TRBV7-9,TRBJ1-6,-,-,TGTGCCAGCAGCCGGGAGGCCGAGGAGAATCAGCCCCTCCACTTT,CASSREAEENQPLHF
TRBV14,TRBJ2-5,-,-,TGTGCCAGCAGCCAAGAAGTAAGCCCGGGGCAAGAGACCCAGTACTTC,CASSQEVSPGQETQYF
TRBV10-3,TRBJ1-1,-,-,TGTGCCATCAGTGAGTCTTCAGGGCTGAACACTGAAGCTTTCTTT,CAISESSGLNTEAFF
TRBV25-1,TRBJ2-3,-,-,TGTGCCAGCCGCAGTGAGAAACCCACAGATACGCAGTATTTT,CASRSEKPTDTQYF
TRBV5-1,TRBJ2-5,-,-,TGCGCCAGCGGCTTAGCGACAGCCCAAGAGACCCAGTACTTC,CASGLATAQETQYF
TRBV5-1,TRBJ2-6,-,-,TGCGCCAGCAGCCTACAGGAGACCGGGGCCAACGTCCTGACTTTC,CASSLQETGANVLTF
TRBV5-6,TRBJ2-7,-,few,TGTGCCAGCAGCTTCGGGGGGCCAAGGGAGCAGTACTTC,CASSFGGPREQYF
TRBV15,TRBJ1-2,-,-,TGTGCCACCAGCAGCGAGGGGGGAGTCGGCTACACCTTC,CATSSEGGVGYTF
TRBV15,TRBJ2-5,TRBD2,-,TGTGCCGCCAGCAGGTGGGGCGGGGGGGCCGGAGAGACCCAGTACTTC,CAASRWGGGAGETQYF
TRBV6-2/TRBV6-3,TRBJ1-2,-,-,TGTGCCAGCAGTTTTGCACAGCTTTATGGCTACACCTTC,CASSFAQLYGYTF
TRBV4-1,TRBJ1-2,TRBD1,-,TGCGCCAGCAGCCAGGATGGACAGGGTAACTATGGCTACACCTTC,CASSQDGQGNYGYTF
TRBV19,TRBJ1-2,-,-,TGTGCCAGTAGTACGTACGGGGGGCCTATCTATGGCTACACCTTC,CASSTYGGPIYGYTF
TRBV7-9,TRBJ2-7,-,-,TGTGCCAGCAGCTCCCCCCGGACAGCTGATGGCTACGAGCAGTACTTC,CASSSPRTADGYEQYF
TRBV25-1,TRBJ2-7,-,many,TGTGCCAGCGGCAGGGGCTACGAGCAGTACTTC,CASGRGYEQYF
TRBV2,TRBJ1-2,-,-,TGTGCCAGCTGTTTACCCAGACAGATCAACTATGGCTACACCTTC,CASCLPRQINYGYTF
TRBV9,TRBJ1-1,-,many,TGTGCCAGCAGCGTCTCATCCTGGAACACTGAAGCTTTCTTT,CASSVSSWNTEAFF
TRBV29-1,TRBJ1-1,TRBD1,-,TGCAGCGGGGGACAGGGGTTTCGCACTGAAGCTTTCTTT,CSGGQGFRTEAFF
TRBV5-4,TRBJ1-6,TRBD1,few,TGTGCCAGCAGTCCAAGACAGGGTTTTAATTCACCCCTCCACTTT,CASSPRQGFNSPLHF
TRBV5-5,TRBJ2-7,-,-,TGTGCCAGCAGCAGCCGGGACGGGACGACCTACGAGCAGTACTTC,CASSSRDGTTYEQYF
TRBV19,TRBJ1-2,TRBD1,many,TGTGCCAGTAGTCCAGGGACAGCCAATAACTATGGCTACACCTTC,CASSPGTANNYGYTF
TRBV10-3,TRBJ1-5,-,-,TGTGCCAGCAGTTACTCTTGGGGGGCACCTAATCAGCCCCAGCATTTT,CASSYSWGAPNQPQHF
TRBV10-3,TRBJ2-7,-,many,TGTGCCATCAGTGAAGGGTCCCACTACGAGCAGTACTTC,CAISEGSHYEQYF
TRBV6-6,TRBJ1-1,-,few,TGTGCCAGCACCGACGGGGTTGAAGCTTTCTTT,CASTDGVEAFF
TRBV6-5,TRBJ1-1,-,-,TGTGCCAGCAGTGAACCCGACGGGGAAGCTTTCTTT,CASSEPDGEAFF
TRBV7-9,TRBJ2-5,-,many,TGTGCCAGCAGCTCCCGGACGGGGGAGTGGGAGACCCAGTACTTC,CASSSRTGEWETQYF
TRBV6-1,TRBJ2-7,-,few,TGTGCCAGCAGTGAAGCGTTACGGCTCTCCTACGAGCAGTACTTC,CASSEALRLSYEQYF
TRBV5-1,TRBJ2-7,-,many,TGCGCCAGCAGCTTGGATCCGGGCCACTCCTACGAGCAGTACTTC,CASSLDPGHSYEQYF
TRBV2,TRBJ1-4,-,-,TGTGCCAGCGAGGGCCCTCGGGGGCGTGGTGAAAAACTGTTTTTT,CASEGPRGRGEKLFF
TRBV10-3,TRBJ2-7,-,-,TGTGCCAGCAGTTATTCCCAGGCCGACTCCTACGAGCAGTACTTC,CASSYSQADSYEQYF
TRBV19,TRBJ1-2,-,-,TGTGCCAGCAGCATTGAGGGGGGCGCGACCTATGGCTACACCTTC,CASSIEGGATYGYTF
TRBV7-6,TRBJ2-5,-,-,TGTGCCAGCAGCTTAGCGGCGGCACTGTCTCTAGAGACCCAGTACTTC,CASSLAAALSLETQYF
TRBV15,TRBJ2-2,-,many,TGTGCCACCGAGACGGGCGGGGAGCTGTTTTTT,CATETGGELFF
TRBV7-2,TRBJ2-6,-,once,TGTGCCAGCAGCCCCCGGGACTACGTCCTGACTTTC,CASSPRDYVLTF
TRBV29-1,TRBJ1-2,-,-,TGCAGCGTAATCCAGGACACCTATGGCTACACCTTC,CSVIQDTYGYTF
TRBV10-2,TRBJ1-5,-,many,TGCGCCAGCGGGCGGACGGGGGGTTATCAGCCCCAGCATTTT,CASGRTGGYQPQHF
TRBV11-2,TRBJ2-7,-,-,TGTGCCAACAGCAACCTCCCGGGCTACGAGCAGTACTTC,CANSNLPGYEQYF
TRBV24-1,TRBJ1-1,TRBD1,-,TGTGCTAGAAGGACAGGGCAGCCTCGAAACACTGAAGCTTTCTTT,CARRTGQPRNTEAFF
TRBV5-1,TRBJ2-7,-,-,TGCGCCAGCAGCTTGAAAGGGGAAGGGGAGCAGTACTTC,CASSLKGEGEQYF
TRBV10-3,TRBJ2-5,TRBD2,-,TGTGCCGTCAGGCCACTAGCGGGAGGAGAGACCCAGTACTTC,CAVRPLAGGETQYF
TRBV7-2,TRBJ2-7,-,many,TGTGCCAGCAGTTCATACCTGAGGAACTACGAGCAGTACTTC,CASSSYLRNYEQYF
TRBV25-1,TRBJ1-4,-,-,TGTGCCAGCGGTCTAGAGGGGACTAATGAAAAACTGTTTTTT,CASGLEGTNEKLFF
TRBV10-3,TRBJ1-1,TRBD1,-,TGTGCCATCAGTGCCCCTAGGACAGGTCTGGCCACTGAAGCTTTCTTT,CAISAPRTGLATEAFF
TRBV20-1,TRBJ2-7,-,-,TGCAGTGCTAGAGATATGAGCCGGGGGTCCTACGAGCAGTACTTC,CSARDMSRGSYEQYF
TRBV19,TRBJ1-4,-,many,TGTGCCAGTAACCCTCGGACACCGTCTAATGAAAAACTGTTTTTT,CASNPRTPSNEKLFF
TRBV5-1,TRBJ2-7,-,many,TGCGCCAGGAAGGGCAGGACTTGCGAGCAGTACTTC,CARKGRTCEQYF
TRBV6-5,TRBJ1-1,TRBD1,few,TGTGCCAGCAGTTACAGGGGGCTTGGCACTGAAGCTTTCTTT,CASSYRGLGTEAFF
TRBV6-5,TRBJ2-2,TRBD1,few,TGTGCCAGCAGTTGGGACAGGAAGACCGGGGAGCTGTTTTTT,CASSWDRKTGELFF
TRBV29-1,TRBJ2-5,-,-,TGCAGCGTTGACCCCGGGGGCGCCCAGTACTTC,CSVDPGGAQYF
TRBV6-5,TRBJ1-2,TRBD1,-,TGTGCCAGCACTTTACTCACAGGGGATGGCTACACCTTC,CASTLLTGDGYTF
TRBV5-5,TRBJ2-5,TRBD1,few,TGTGCCAGCAGCCAGGGACAGGGGGCTTGGGAGACCCAGTACTTC,CASSQGQGAWETQYF